This record covers a single T cell receptor beta chain. Compared with germline, one end of the junction differs, possibly owing to a read error. The CDR3 length is 15 residues. The V gene's germline CDR1 is MGHRA and CDR2 YSYEKL. This sample is part of a study of cytomegalovirus exposure and HLA in healthy donors. The PCR employed 60 Vbeta primers together with 13 Jbeta primers. Produced via immunoSEQ multiplex PCR; TCRdb's table is partial and in-frame only. The data contain about 190,000 clones, around 87% of them singletons. Sequenced: PBMCs. The sequence came from a woman under 30 in good health and CMV-seronegative. The chain links TRBV4-1 to TRBJ2-1, with TRBD2 matching over 11 bases. The CDR3 here is CASRAPGLADNEPFF. The CDR3 DNA reads as TGCGCCAGCAGGGCTCCGGGACTAGCGGATAATGAGCCGTTCTTC.